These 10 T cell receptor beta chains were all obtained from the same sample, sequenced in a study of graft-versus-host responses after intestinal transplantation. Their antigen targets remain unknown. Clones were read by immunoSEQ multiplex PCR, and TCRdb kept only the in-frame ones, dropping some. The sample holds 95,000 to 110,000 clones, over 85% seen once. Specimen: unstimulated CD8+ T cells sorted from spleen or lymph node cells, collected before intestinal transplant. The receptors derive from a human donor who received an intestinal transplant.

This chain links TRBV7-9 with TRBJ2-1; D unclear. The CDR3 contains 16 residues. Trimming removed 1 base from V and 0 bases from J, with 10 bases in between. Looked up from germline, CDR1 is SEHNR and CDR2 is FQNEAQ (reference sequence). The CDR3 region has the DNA TGTGCCAGCAGCTTAGAAGGCACGAGCTCCTACAATGAGCAGTTCTTC. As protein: CASSLEGTSSYNEQFF.

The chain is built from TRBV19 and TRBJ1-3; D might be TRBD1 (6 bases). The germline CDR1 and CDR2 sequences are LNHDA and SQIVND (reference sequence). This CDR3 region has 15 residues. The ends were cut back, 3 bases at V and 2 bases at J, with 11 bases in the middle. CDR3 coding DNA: TGTGCCAGTAGTATCCAAACAGGGACTGGAAACACCATATATTTT. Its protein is CASSIQTGTGNTIYF.

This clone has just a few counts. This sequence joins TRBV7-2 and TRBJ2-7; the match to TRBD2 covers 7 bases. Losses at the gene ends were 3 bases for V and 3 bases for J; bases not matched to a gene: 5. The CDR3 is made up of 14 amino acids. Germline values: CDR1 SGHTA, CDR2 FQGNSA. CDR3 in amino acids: CASSLAGLGYEQYF. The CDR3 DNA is TGTGCCAGCAGCTTGGCAGGACTAGGCTACGAGCAGTACTTC.

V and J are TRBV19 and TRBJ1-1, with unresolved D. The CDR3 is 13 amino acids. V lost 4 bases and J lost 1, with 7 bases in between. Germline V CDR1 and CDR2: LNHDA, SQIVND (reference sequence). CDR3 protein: CASSTSANTEAFF. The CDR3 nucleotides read TGTGCCAGTAGTACCTCGGCGAACACTGAAGCTTTCTTT.

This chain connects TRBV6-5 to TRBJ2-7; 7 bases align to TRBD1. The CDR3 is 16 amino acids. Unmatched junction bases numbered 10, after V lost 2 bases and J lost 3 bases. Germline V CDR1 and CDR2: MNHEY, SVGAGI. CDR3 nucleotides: TGTGCCAGCAGTTACCCCCCCCGGACAGGCGGCTACGAGCAGTACTTC. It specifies CASSYPPRTGGYEQYF.

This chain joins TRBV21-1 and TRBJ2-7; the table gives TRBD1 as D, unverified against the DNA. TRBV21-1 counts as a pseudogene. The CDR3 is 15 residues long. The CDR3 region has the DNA TGTGCCAGCAGCTTAAGCCGGACAGAAGCCTACGAGCAGTACTTC. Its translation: CASSLSRTEAYEQYF.

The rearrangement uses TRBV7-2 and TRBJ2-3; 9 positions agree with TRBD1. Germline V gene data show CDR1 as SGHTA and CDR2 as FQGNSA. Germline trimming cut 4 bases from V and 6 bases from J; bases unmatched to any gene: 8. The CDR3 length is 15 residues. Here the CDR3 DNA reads TGTGCCAGCAGCTCAACGACAGGGGGTGGGGATACGCAGTATTTT. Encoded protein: CASSSTTGGGDTQYF.

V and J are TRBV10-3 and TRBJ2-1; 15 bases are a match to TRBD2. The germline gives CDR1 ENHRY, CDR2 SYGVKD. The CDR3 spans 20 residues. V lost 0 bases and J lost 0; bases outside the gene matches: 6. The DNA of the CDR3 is TGTGCCATCAGTGAGTCGGGACTAGCGGGGGGACCAAGCTCCTACAATGAGCAGTTCTTC. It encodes CAISESGLAGGPSSYNEQFF.

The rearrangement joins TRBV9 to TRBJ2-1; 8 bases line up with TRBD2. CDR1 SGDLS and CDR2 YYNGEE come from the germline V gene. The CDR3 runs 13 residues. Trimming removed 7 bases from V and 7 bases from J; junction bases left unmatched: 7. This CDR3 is CASEQGGGNEQFF. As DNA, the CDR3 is TGTGCCAGCGAACAGGGCGGGGGGAATGAGCAGTTCTTC.

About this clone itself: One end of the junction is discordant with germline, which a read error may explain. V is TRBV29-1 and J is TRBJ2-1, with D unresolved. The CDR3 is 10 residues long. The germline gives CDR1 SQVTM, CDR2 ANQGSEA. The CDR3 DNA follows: TGCAGCGTTGAAGTCTTTCCTGGGGTCTTC. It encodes CSVEVFPGVF.